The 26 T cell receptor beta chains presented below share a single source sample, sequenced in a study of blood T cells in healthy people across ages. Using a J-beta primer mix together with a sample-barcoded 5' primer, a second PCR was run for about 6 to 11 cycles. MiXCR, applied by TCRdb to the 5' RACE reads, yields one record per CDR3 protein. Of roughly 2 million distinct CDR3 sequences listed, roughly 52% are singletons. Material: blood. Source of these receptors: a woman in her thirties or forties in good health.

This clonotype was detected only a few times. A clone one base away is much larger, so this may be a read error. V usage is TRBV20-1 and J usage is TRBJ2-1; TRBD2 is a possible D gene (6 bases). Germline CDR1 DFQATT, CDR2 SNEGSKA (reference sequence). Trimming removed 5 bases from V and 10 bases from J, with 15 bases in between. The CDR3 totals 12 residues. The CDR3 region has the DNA TGCAGTGCTTCCCGGGACTCCTACGAGCAGTTCTTC. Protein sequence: CSASRDSYEQFF.

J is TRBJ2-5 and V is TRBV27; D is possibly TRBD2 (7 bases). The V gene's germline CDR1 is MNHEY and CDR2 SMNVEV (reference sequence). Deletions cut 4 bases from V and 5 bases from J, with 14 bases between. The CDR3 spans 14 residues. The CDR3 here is CASSYTGGLETQYF. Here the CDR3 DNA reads TGTGCCAGCAGTTACACGGGGGGCCTGGAGACCCAGTACTTC.

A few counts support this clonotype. The CDR3 sequence: CSARGGNSGIYEQYF. CDR3 nucleotide sequence: TGCAGTGCTAGAGGAGGTAATAGCGGGATCTACGAGCAGTACTTC. V usage is TRBV20-1 and J usage is TRBJ2-4; 8 positions match TRBD2. The J call may be wrong; the DNA end is better matched by TRBJ2-7. Germline V gene sequence: CDR1 DFQATT, CDR2 SNEGSKA (reference sequence). The CDR3 extends over 15 amino acids.

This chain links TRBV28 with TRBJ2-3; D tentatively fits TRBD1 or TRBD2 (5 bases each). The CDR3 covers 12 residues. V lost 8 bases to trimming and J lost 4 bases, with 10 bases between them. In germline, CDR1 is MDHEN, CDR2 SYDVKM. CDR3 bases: TGTGCCAGCGAGGGGTACGCAGATACGCAGTATTTT. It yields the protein CASEGYADTQYF.

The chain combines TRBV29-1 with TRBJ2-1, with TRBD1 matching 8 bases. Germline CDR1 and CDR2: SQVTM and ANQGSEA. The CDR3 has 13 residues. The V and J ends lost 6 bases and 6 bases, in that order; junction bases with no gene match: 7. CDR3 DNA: TGCAGCGTCTCCCGCGACAGGGGCAATGAGCAGTTCTTC. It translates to CSVSRDRGNEQFF.

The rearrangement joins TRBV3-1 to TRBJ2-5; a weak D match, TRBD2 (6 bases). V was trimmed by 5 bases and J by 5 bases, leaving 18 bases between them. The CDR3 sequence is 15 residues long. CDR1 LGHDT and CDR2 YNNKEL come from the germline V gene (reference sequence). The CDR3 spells CASSNRRRGSETQYF. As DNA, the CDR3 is TGTGCCAGCAGCAACCGACGGAGGGGTTCGGAGACCCAGTACTTC.

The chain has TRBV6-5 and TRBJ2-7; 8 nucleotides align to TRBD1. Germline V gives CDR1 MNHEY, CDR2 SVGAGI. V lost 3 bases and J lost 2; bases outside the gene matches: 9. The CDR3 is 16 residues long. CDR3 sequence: CASSYRTGTPTYEQYF. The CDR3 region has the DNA TGTGCCAGCAGTTATAGGACAGGGACCCCCACCTACGAGCAGTACTTC.

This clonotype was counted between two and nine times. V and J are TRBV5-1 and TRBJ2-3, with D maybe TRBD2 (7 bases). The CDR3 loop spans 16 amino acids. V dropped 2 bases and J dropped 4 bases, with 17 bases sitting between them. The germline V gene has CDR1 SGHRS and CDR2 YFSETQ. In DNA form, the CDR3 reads TGCGCCAGCAGCTTCAGGACGGGGGGCCCCGCAGATACGCAGTATTTT. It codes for CASSFRTGGPADTQYF. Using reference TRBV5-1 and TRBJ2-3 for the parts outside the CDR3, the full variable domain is KAGVTQTPRYLIKTRGQQVTLSCSPISGHRSVSWYQQTPGQGLQFLFEYFSETQRNKGNFPGRFSGRQFSNSRSEMNVSTLELGDSALYLCASSFRTGGPADTQYFGPGTRLTVL.

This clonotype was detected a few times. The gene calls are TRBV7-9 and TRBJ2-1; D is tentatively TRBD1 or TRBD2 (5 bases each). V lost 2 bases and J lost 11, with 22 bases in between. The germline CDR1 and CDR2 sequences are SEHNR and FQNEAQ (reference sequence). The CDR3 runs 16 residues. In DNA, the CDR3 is TGTGCCAGCAGCTTATGGAGGTTGGGGGATACAATGAAGCAGTTCTTC. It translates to CASSLWRLGDTMKQFF.

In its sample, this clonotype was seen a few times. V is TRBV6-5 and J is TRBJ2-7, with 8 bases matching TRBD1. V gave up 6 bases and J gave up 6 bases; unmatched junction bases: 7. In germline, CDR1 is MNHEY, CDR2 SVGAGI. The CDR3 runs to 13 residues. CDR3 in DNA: TGTGCCAGCAGACTAGGACAGGGAGGCGAGCAGTACTTC. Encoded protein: CASRLGQGGEQYF.

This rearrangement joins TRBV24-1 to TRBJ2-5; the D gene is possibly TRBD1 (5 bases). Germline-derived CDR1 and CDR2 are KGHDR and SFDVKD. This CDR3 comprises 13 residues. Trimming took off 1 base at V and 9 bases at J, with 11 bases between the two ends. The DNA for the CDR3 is TGTGCCACCAGTGATTTACAGGAGTGGCCCCAGTACTTC. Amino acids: CATSDLQEWPQYF.

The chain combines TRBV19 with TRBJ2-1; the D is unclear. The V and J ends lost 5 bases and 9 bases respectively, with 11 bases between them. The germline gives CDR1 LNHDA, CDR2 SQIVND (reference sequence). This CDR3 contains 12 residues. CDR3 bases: TGTGCCAGTAGTTTCCTTGCCAGTGAGCAGTTCTTC. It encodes CASSFLASEQFF.

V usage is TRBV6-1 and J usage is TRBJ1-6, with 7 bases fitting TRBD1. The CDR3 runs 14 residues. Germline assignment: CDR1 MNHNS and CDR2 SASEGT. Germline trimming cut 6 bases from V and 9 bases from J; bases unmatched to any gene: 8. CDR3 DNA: TGTGCCAGCAGACAAACAGGGGAGCGTTCACCCCTCCACTTT. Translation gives CASRQTGERSPLHF.

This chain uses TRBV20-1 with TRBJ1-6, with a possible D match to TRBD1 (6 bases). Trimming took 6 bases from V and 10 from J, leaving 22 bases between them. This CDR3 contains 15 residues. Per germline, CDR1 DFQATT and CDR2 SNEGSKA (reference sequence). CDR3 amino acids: CSAAGPIQGKSPLHF. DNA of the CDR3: TGCAGTGCCGCCGGCCCTATACAGGGAAAATCACCCCTCCACTTT.

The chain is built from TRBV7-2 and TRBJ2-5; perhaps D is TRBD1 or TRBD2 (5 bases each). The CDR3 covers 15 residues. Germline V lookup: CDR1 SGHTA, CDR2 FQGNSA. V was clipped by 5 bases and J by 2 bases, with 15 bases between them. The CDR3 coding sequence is TGTGCCAGCAGCCGGCGGCCGGGACGTCAAGAGACCCAGTACTTC. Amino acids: CASSRRPGRQETQYF.

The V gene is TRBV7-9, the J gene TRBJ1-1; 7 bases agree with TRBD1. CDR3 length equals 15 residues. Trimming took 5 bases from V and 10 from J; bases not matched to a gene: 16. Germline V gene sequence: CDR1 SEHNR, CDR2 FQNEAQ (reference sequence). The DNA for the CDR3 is TGTGCCAGCAGCCAAGATCCGGGACAGCCGGTGGGAGCTTTCTTT. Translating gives CASSQDPGQPVGAFF.

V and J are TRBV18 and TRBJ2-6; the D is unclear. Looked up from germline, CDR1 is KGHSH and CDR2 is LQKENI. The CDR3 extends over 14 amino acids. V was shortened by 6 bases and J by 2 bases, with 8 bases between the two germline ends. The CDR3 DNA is TGTGCCAGCTCGGAACAAGCTGGGGCCAACGTCCTGACTTTC. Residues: CASSEQAGANVLTF.

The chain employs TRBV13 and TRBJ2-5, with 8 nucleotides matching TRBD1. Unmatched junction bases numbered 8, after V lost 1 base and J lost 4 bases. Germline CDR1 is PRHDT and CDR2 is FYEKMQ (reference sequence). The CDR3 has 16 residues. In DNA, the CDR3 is TGTGCCAGCAGCTTAGAAGCAGGGGGCGAGGGAGAGACCCAGTACTTC. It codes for CASSLEAGGEGETQYF.

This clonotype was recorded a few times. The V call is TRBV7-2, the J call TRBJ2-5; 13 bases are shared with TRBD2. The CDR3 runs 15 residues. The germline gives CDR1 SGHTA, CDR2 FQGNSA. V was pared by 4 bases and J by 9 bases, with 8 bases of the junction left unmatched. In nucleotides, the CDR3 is TGTGCCAGCAGCTCCTCACCGGGACTAGCGGGGCCCCAGTACTTC. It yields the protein CASSSSPGLAGPQYF.

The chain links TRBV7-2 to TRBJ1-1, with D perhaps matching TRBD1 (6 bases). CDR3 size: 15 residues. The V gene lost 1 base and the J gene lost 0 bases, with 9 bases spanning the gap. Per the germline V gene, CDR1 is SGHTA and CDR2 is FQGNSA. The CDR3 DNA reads TGTGCCAGCAGCTTAGACGGGGGCGTGAACACTGAAGCTTTCTTT. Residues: CASSLDGGVNTEAFF.

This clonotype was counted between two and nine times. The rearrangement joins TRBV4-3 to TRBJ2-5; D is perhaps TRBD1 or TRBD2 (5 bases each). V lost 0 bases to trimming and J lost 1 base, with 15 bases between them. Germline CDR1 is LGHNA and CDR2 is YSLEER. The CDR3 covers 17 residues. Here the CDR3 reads CASSQELEGIGQETQYF. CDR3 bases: TGCGCCAGCAGCCAAGAATTAGAGGGGATAGGCCAAGAGACCCAGTACTTC.

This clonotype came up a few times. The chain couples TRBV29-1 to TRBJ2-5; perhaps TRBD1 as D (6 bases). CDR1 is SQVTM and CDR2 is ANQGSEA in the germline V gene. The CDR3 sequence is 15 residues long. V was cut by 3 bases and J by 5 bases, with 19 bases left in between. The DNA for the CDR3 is TGCAGCGTTGATAAGGGTGCAGGGGCGATGGAGACCCAGTACTTC. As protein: CSVDKGAGAMETQYF.

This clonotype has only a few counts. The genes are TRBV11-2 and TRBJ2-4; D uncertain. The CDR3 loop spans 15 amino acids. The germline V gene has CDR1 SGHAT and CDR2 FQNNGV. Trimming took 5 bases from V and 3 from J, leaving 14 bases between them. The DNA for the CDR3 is TGTGCCAGCAGCCCACCTGGGGTCGGCAAAAACATTCAGTACTTC. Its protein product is CASSPPGVGKNIQYF.

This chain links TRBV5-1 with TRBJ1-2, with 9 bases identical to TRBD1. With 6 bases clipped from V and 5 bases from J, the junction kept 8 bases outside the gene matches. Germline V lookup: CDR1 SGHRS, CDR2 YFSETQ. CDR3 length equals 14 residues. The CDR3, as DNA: TGCGCCAGCACGGAACAGGGGGCGATTTATGGCTACACCTTC. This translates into CASTEQGAIYGYTF.

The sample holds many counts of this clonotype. The DNA for the CDR3 is TGTGCCAGCAGTCGGGGCGCGGGCACTGAAGCTTTCTTT. Protein: CASSRGAGTEAFF. The genes are TRBV6-1 and TRBJ1-1, with TRBD1 as a possible D gene (5 bases). Trimming took off 5 bases at V and 4 bases at J, with 11 bases between the two ends. CDR3 length: 13 residues. Germline V lookup: CDR1 MNHNS, CDR2 SASEGT.

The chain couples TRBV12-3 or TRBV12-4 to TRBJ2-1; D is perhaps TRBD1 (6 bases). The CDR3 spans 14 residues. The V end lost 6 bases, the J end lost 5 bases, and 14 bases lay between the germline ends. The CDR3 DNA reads TGTGCCAGCAGGTTTCGCGGACAGAACAATGAGCAGTTCTTC. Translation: CASRFRGQNNEQFF.